This entry is about one T cell receptor beta chain. It has no known antigen specificity. Within one base of it there is no much larger clone, and no base qualities were kept. The sample is drawn from a study of T cells in Graves' hyperthyroidism and ophthalmopathy (dated by TCRdb to the late 2010s). For the study in its entirety: Peripheral blood was sampled at the time of initial diagnosis, prior to any treatment. To identify distinguishing TCR V-J signatures, a discovery cohort of around 100 patients was used, comprising 40 to 45 with Graves' ophthalmopathy and 57 with stable Graves' hyperthyroidism. Prospective prediction of ophthalmopathy was tested in an independent validation cohort consisting of roughly 20 hyperthyroidism patients and over 15 patients who later progressed to ophthalmopathy. The 80 to 100 discovery patients were randomly divided into training and test sets at a 7:3 ratio. In addition, the study compared T-cell repertoires in thyroid tissue and in blood from roughly six Graves' hyperthyroidism patients. Once sampling was done, hyperthyroidism patients were given methimazole at a starting dose of 30 mg daily, whereas ophthalmopathy patients were given high-dose intravenous methylprednisolone. The paper reports TCR Vbeta CDR3 sequencing of 135 peripheral blood samples: around 45 ophthalmopathy, about 75 hyperthyroidism and about 17 progressor patients.

What the authors observed across the whole study: Sample size was not statistically predetermined, and blinding of investigators to group allocation was not performed. During validation, the model predicted progression to ophthalmopathy a median of about 5.9 months ahead of onset, with almost 71% sensitivity and 72.22% specificity. Blood samples also contained most of the expanded thyroid clonotypes (frequency above 0.001), which suggests that blood repertoires may reflect thyroid immune responses. Ophthalmopathy was separated from stable hyperthyroidism by a 13 V-J signature model, with 85% to 90% sensitivity and 81% to 82% specificity obtained in cross-validation and 80%/75% obtained in testing.

TCR beta CDR3 regions were amplified from RNA transcripts. The first round of RT-PCR for the TCR CDR3 was performed with the HTBI primer set and the Qiagen OneStep RT-PCR kit. The libraries were constructed in a second round of multiplex PCR and then size-selected and purified. The libraries were sequenced on an Illumina HiSeq2000 using paired-end 100 bp reads. The paper's data handling went like this. SOAPnuke was used to process the raw data, with reads discarded if the reads contained adapters or uncalled bases, had a mean Phred below 15, or lacked an exact constant-primer or identifier match. COPE v1.2.5 was used to merge high-quality paired reads, and clonotypes were defined as unique nucleotide sequences. Clonotypes were aligned to IMGT TRBV, TRBD and TRBJ reference segments using MiTCR v1.1. Analysis was restricted to V-J combinations with a frequency above 0.0001, which covered over 98% of repertoires. The TCS score was defined as F50 (clonal expansion) divided by E x V (chaos), with BLOSUM62-based TCRdist calculated between CDR3 peptides within each V-J. Welch's t-statistics and random forest reduced 514 V-J features to about 13, which were used in a naive Bayes classifier (R e1071). TCRdb reran the public reads through fastp at Q25 and MiXCR, keeping productive beta chains. Merged by CDR3 protein, the rows form single entries marked with the most common genes and DNA. TCRdb, rather than the study authors, made the V and J calls. The sample includes approximately 480,000 distinct CDR3 sequences, with roughly 20% observed a single time. About a quarter of the sample lies in the top ten.

Stable Graves' hyperthyroidism was defined as no progression to ophthalmopathy during 18 months of follow-up. Hyperthyroidism patients were aged 18 to 65 years and newly diagnosed, with disease duration of less than 2 months. The study excluded patients with uncontrolled infections, other autoimmune diseases, pregnancy or lactation. Clinical symptoms, serum thyroxine and TRAb, thyroid ultrasound, and orbital computed tomography formed the basis for the diagnoses. Ficoll-Paque density gradient centrifugation was used to isolate PBMCs from under 11 ml of fresh peripheral blood. Total RNA was extracted using Trizol reagent, and RNA quality was assessed on an Agilent 2100 Bioanalyzer. The specimen was blood. The receptor comes from a man between 18 and 29 years old with Graves' hyperthyroidism.

The CDR3 reads CASSSYRDRGQETQYF. The bases read TGCGCCAGCTCCTCCTACAGGGACAGGGGACAAGAGACCCAGTACTTC. The chain is encoded by TRBV5-1 joined to TRBJ2-5, with TRBD1 identical over 10 junction bases. Trimmed from V: 7 bases; trimmed from J: 2 bases; junction bases lacking a gene match: 11. The CDR3 goes from the cysteine to the phenylalanine over 16 residues. The sequence is cut down to CDR3 DNA, 48 bases in frame from base 1. From the germline V gene, CDR1 is SGHRS and CDR2 is YFSETQ.